This is a list of T cell receptor beta chains from one sample in a study of T-cell reconstitution after alpha-beta-depleted transplantation in children. One entry per CDR3 protein, called by TCRdb with MiXCR from the PCR reads. The sample records some 70,000 distinct CDR3 sequences, 6% to 8.5% being singletons. This specimen consisted of PBMCs from the stem cell graft donor, obtained from the stem cell graft. These receptors originate from a human donor who donated a stem cell graft to a child with acute lymphoblastic leukemia. The CDR3 runs from the conserved cysteine through the conserved F or W. A D gene is named only where the DNA matches it firmly. Size tells how often a clone was seen (once, few, many) or the class of an expanded clone, and some rows leave it out.

d_gene: NA; v_gene: TRBV3-1; j_gene: TRBJ1-5; abundance: many; CDR3aa: CASSRASEPQHF; CDR3nt: TGTGCCAGCAGCCGGGCTTCCGAGCCCCAGCATTTT
d_gene: NA; v_gene: TRBV6-2/TRBV6-3; j_gene: TRBJ1-1; abundance: NA; CDR3aa: CASCSSGLGNTEAFF; CDR3nt: TGTGCCAGCTGCTCTTCGGGACTCGGGAACACTGAAGCTTTCTTT
d_gene: NA; v_gene: TRBV29-1; j_gene: TRBJ2-7; abundance: many; CDR3aa: CSVDLPTTYEQYF; CDR3nt: TGCAGCGTTGATTTGCCCACAACCTACGAGCAGTACTTC
d_gene: NA; v_gene: TRBV29-1; j_gene: TRBJ2-2; abundance: few; CDR3aa: CSVGLPGRTGELFF; CDR3nt: TGCAGCGTGGGATTACCAGGGAGGACCGGGGAGCTGTTTTTT
d_gene: NA; v_gene: TRBV29-1; j_gene: TRBJ2-7; abundance: many; CDR3aa: CSVRQGLSSYEQYF; CDR3nt: TGCAGCGTTAGACAAGGCCTGAGCTCCTACGAGCAGTACTTC
d_gene: NA; v_gene: TRBV27; j_gene: TRBJ1-4; abundance: many; CDR3aa: CASSLGLGTNEKLFF; CDR3nt: TGTGCCAGCAGTTTAGGGCTAGGGACTAATGAAAAACTGTTTTTT
d_gene: NA; v_gene: TRBV6-2/TRBV6-3; j_gene: TRBJ2-2; abundance: few; CDR3aa: CASSRSSGLNTGELFF; CDR3nt: TGTGCCAGCAGCCGCTCGAGCGGACTGAACACCGGGGAGCTGTTTTTT
d_gene: TRBD1; v_gene: TRBV7-9; j_gene: TRBJ2-5; abundance: many; CDR3aa: CASSLRTGTGETQYF; CDR3nt: TGTGCCAGCAGCCTAAGGACAGGGACTGGGGAGACCCAGTACTTC
d_gene: NA; v_gene: TRBV27; j_gene: TRBJ2-7; abundance: NA; CDR3aa: CASSLLQPGTYEQYF; CDR3nt: TGTGCCAGCAGTTTACTTCAGCCGGGTACCTACGAGCAGTACTTC
d_gene: NA; v_gene: TRBV5-1; j_gene: TRBJ1-4; abundance: many; CDR3aa: CASSLTTGKGLFF; CDR3nt: TGCGCCAGCAGCTTGACTACGGGAAAGGGACTGTTTTTT
d_gene: NA; v_gene: TRBV28; j_gene: TRBJ2-1; abundance: many; CDR3aa: CASSSRYNEQFF; CDR3nt: TGTGCCAGCAGTTCCCGATACAATGAGCAGTTCTTC
d_gene: TRBD2; v_gene: TRBV6-4; j_gene: TRBJ2-7; abundance: many; CDR3aa: CASSDLAGSYEQYF; CDR3nt: TGTGCCAGCAGTGACCTAGCGGGCTCCTACGAGCAGTACTTC
d_gene: NA; v_gene: TRBV14; j_gene: TRBJ2-7; abundance: many; CDR3aa: CASSPSLRWEQYF; CDR3nt: TGTGCCAGCAGCCCCAGCTTGAGGTGGGAGCAGTACTTC
d_gene: NA; v_gene: TRBV5-1; j_gene: TRBJ2-6; abundance: many; CDR3aa: CASSLARQVYGANVLTF; CDR3nt: TGCGCCAGCAGCTTGGCCCGACAGGTCTACGGGGCCAACGTCCTGACTTTC
d_gene: TRBD2; v_gene: TRBV29-1; j_gene: TRBJ2-1; abundance: NA; CDR3aa: CSVTRLAAVRTYNEQFF; CDR3nt: TGCAGCGTTACCAGACTAGCGGCAGTCCGGACGTACAATGAGCAGTTCTTC
d_gene: TRBD2; v_gene: TRBV10-3; j_gene: TRBJ2-2; abundance: many; CDR3aa: CAINPRDYANTGELFF; CDR3nt: TGTGCCATCAATCCCCGGGACTACGCGAACACCGGGGAGCTGTTTTTT
d_gene: TRBD1; v_gene: TRBV12-5; j_gene: TRBJ2-2; abundance: once; CDR3aa: CASGLGPKQGKSTGELFF; CDR3nt: TGTGCTAGTGGTTTGGGCCCGAAACAGGGGAAGAGCACCGGGGAGCTGTTTTTT